These 5 T cell receptor beta chains were all obtained from the same sample, sequenced in a study of T cell repertoires in cytomegalovirus infection (dated by TCRdb to the late 2010s). The instrument given in TCRdb is Illumina HiSeq 1500. TCRdb reanalyzed the raw reads on its own, using fastp at Q25 for trimming and MiXCR for clone calling, and kept in-frame beta chains. Merged by CDR3 protein, the rows form single entries marked with the most common genes and DNA. The sample table lists about 400,000 distinct CDR3 sequences, 18% of them with a count of one. The ten largest clones represent roughly 9% of the sample. What was sequenced was PBMCs. Source of these receptors: a human donor in good health (CMV status not recorded). Some clones in this sample may be carry-over from other donors' samples.

This clonotype was observed many times. The rearrangement uses TRBV7-8 and TRBJ2-2; no clear D. V was cut by 1 base and J by 1 base, with 7 bases left in between. CDR1 and CDR2 from the germline V gene are SGHVS and FQNEAQ. This CDR3 comprises 15 residues. CDR3 DNA: TGTGCCAGCAGCTTAGTAGTGTTGAACACCGGGGAGCTGTTTTTT. Its translation: CASSLVVLNTGELFF.

This rearrangement joins TRBV7-6 to TRBJ1-3, with D maybe TRBD1 (5 bases). From germline, CDR1 is SGHVS and CDR2 FNYEAQ. The V end was cut by 3 bases, the J end by 0 bases, with 9 bases between. The CDR3 has 15 residues. The CDR3 DNA sequence: TGTGCCAGCAGCTTCGACAGAGACTCTGGAAACACCATATATTTT. Its translation is CASSFDRDSGNTIYF.

This clonotype was seen ten or more times. This chain links TRBV7-2 with TRBJ1-5; D not resolved. This CDR3 has 15 amino acids. V shed 3 bases and J shed 7 bases, with 16 bases lying between them. CDR1 is SGHTA and CDR2 is FQGNSA in the germline V gene. In DNA, the CDR3 is TGTGCCAGCAGCTTCTATCCAATGGGTATGCAGCCCCAGCATTTT. Translating it yields CASSFYPMGMQPQHF.

This clonotype occurred many times. V and J are TRBV7-2 and TRBJ2-1; D possibly matches TRBD1 or TRBD2 (5 bases each). The CDR3 length is 16 residues. V was cut by 5 bases and J by 2 bases, with 16 bases left in between. Germline loops: CDR1 SGHTA, CDR2 FQGNSA. For the CDR3, the DNA is TGTGCCAGCAGCCCCGAGGGACCCCGCGCCTACAATGAGCAGTTCTTC. Protein: CASSPEGPRAYNEQFF.

The genes are TRBV2 and TRBJ1-2; 9 positions agree with TRBD1. The CDR3 has 15 residues. Losses at the gene ends were 4 bases for V and 5 bases for J; bases not matched to a gene: 8. Germline V lookup: CDR1 SNHLY, CDR2 FYNNEI. Here the CDR3 reads CASSGRTGVRYGYTF. In DNA, the CDR3 is TGTGCCAGCAGTGGGAGGACAGGGGTACGATATGGCTACACCTTC.